The text below deals with one T cell receptor beta chain. Antigen unknown. A read error may explain this, as a much larger clone is one base away. The sample comes from a study of shared clonotypes between healthy human individuals. Whole-study findings and limits: Naive subsets usually exceeded memory subsets in estimated richness. At large depth, rarefaction still showed sorted-subset sequencing to be incomplete. Only blood underwent sampling, and tissue repertoires likely differ.

The investigators split CD4+ cells into a CD45RA+ naive subset and a CD45RA-negative memory subset. In germline, CDR1 is SGHTS, CDR2 YDEGEE. The V and J ends lost 4 bases and 3 bases, in that order; junction bases with no gene match: 3. CDR3 length equals 13 residues. Assay: immunoSEQ multiplex PCR; the TCRdb copy retains only in-frame clones and omits some. The sample carries approximately 720,000 clones, approximately 79% recorded once. This TCR was sampled from a woman aged 25 to 39 in good health. The chain links TRBV5-8 to TRBJ1-2; 7 positions agree with TRBD1. The specimen was memory CD4+ T cells sorted from blood. As to subset: CD45RA-negative fraction. CDR3 DNA: TGTGCCAGCAGCCAAGGACAGGACTATGGCTACACCTTC. It translates to CASSQGQDYGYTF. The whole variable domain, filled in from reference TRBV5-8 and TRBJ1-2, reads EAGVTQSPTHLIKTRGQQATLRCSPISGHTSVYWYQQALGLGLQFLLWYDEGEERNRGNFPPRFSGRQFPNYSSELNVNALELEDSALYLCASSQGQDYGYTFGSGTRLTVV.